This record covers a single TCR beta chain. These data belong to a study of blood T cell repertoires in COVID-19. As for the study in general: Samples came from the United States, Italy and Spain, spanning acute and convalescent COVID-19.

Per the authors' pipeline: Using reference gene primer amplification, nucleated cell counts were estimated. Assay: immunoSEQ multiplex PCR; the TCRdb copy retains only in-frame clones and omits some. For V, J and clone size, that table is used; D and trimming come from the DNA. This sample has about 150,000 clones, with 75% to 90% found just once. V lost 1 base and J lost 5, with 9 bases in between. Per germline, CDR1 LNHDA and CDR2 SQIVND (reference sequence). The CDR3 spans 13 residues. V usage is TRBV19 and J usage is TRBJ2-7; D may be TRBD1 (6 bases). This TCR was sampled from a man between 65 and 85 years old with acute or convalescent COVID-19. The sequencing sample was made of peripheral blood. The CDR3 DNA follows: TGTGCCAGTAGTATAGGGCAGGGGAACGAGCAGTACTTC. It codes for CASSIGQGNEQYF.